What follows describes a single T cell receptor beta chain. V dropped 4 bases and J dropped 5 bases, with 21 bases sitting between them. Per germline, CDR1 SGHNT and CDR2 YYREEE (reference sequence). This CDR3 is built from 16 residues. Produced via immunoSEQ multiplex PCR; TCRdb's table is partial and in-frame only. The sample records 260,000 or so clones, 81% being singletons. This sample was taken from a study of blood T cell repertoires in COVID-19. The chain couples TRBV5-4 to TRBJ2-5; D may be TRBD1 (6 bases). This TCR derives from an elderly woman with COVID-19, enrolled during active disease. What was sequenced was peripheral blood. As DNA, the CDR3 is TGTGCCAGCAGCAAGGGGACAAATCCCTCGGGGGAGACCCAGTACTTC. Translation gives CASSKGTNPSGETQYF. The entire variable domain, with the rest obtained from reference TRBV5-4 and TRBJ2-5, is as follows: ETGVTQSPTHLIKTRGQQVTLRCSSQSGHNTVSWYQQALGQGPQFIFQYYREEENGRGNFPPRFSGLQFPNYSSELNVNALELDDSALYLCASSKGTNPSGETQYFGPGTRLLVL.